This T cell receptor (beta chain) comes out of a study of human T cells and chemical hapten exposure. Study at large: It was small differences in pooled library volume that mainly caused per-sample TCR yields to vary.

Total RNA came from unfractionated whole blood. The study used a library that attached unique molecular identifiers to individual cDNA molecules. In the authors' workflow: Samples ranged from about 20,000 to 750,000 TCRs, with a median of around 100,000. Using its own MiXCR run on the 5' RACE reads, TCRdb lists one record per CDR3 protein. The V and J calls were not made by the authors but by TCRdb's processing. The table includes tens of thousands of distinct CDR3 sequences, about 7.7% detected once. The ends were cut back, 2 bases at V and 3 bases at J, with 11 bases in the middle. The CDR3 loop spans 13 amino acids. CDR1 and CDR2 (germline): SQVTM, ANQGSEA. There are a few counts of this clonotype. Its antigen is still unknown. Study results and limitations: No change in TCRs above 1 in 1000 frequency was produced by DPC sensitization.

The source is a male donor in good health. The J gene is TRBJ2-7, the V gene TRBV29-1, with a weak D call TRBD2 (5 bases). CDR3 nucleotide sequence: TGCAGCGTTGAATCGGGCAGCGGCTACGAGCAGTACTTC. It specifies CSVESGSGYEQYF.